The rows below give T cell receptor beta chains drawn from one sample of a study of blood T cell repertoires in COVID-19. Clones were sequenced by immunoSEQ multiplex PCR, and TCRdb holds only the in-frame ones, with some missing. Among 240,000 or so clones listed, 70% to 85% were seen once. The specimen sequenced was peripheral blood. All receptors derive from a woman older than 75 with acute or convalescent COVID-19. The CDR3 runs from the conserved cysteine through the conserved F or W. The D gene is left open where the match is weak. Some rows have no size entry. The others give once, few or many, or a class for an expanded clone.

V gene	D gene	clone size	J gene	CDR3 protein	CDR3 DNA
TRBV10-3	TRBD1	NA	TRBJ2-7	CAIRTGAAYEQYF	TGTGCCATCCGGACAGGGGCGGCCTACGAGCAGTACTTC
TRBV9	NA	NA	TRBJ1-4	CASSVAFLPEEKLFF	TGTGCCAGCAGCGTAGCTTTCCTTCCCGAGGAAAAACTGTTTTTT
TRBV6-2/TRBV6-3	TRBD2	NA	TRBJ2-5	CASSYTGLGETQYF	TGTGCCAGCAGTTACACCGGACTAGGGGAGACCCAGTACTTC
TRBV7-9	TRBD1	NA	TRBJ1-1	CASSSDRWDTEAFF	TGTGCCAGCAGCTCGGACAGGTGGGACACTGAAGCTTTCTTT
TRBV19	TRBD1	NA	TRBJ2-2	CASSIDWTRGQANTGELFF	TGTGCCAGTAGTATAGATTGGACCCGAGGACAGGCGAACACCGGGGAGCTGTTTTTT
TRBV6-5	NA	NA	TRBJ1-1	CASSYVRGRNTEAFF	TGTGCCAGCAGTTACGTGCGGGGACGGAACACTGAAGCTTTCTTT
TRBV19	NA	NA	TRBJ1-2	CASSIHGGGYTF	TGTGCCAGTAGTATACATGGGGGCGGCTACACCTTC
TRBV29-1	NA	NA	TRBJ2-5	CSVEQQETQYF	TGCAGCGTTGAACAGCAAGAGACCCAGTACTTC
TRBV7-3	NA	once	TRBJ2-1	CASSLDLTGYNEQFF	TGTGCCAGCAGCCTAGATTTGACAGGCTACAATGAGCAGTTCTTC
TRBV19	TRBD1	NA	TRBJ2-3	CASSSRQGASDTQYF	TGTGCCAGTAGTTCAAGACAGGGGGCATCAGATACGCAGTATTTT
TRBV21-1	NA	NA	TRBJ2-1	CASSRDSSYNEQFF	TGTGCCAGCAGCCGGGACAGCTCCTACAATGAGCAGTTCTTC
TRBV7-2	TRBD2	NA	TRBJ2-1	CASSLVASGSNEQFF	TGTGCCAGCAGCTTAGTGGCTAGCGGGAGCAATGAGCAGTTCTTC
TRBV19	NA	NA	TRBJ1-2	CASSVDGVFNYGYTF	TGTGCCAGCAGTGTAGACGGAGTTTTTAACTATGGCTACACCTTC
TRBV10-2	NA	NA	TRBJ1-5	CASSTDRNQPQHF	TGCGCCAGCAGTACCGACAGAAATCAGCCCCAGCATTTT
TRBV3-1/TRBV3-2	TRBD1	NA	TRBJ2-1	CASSRDRLSSFEQFF	TGTGCCAGCAGCCGGGACAGACTATCCTCTTTTGAGCAGTTCTTC
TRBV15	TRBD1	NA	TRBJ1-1	CATSRGNGQGFPEAFF	TGTGCCACCAGCAGAGGCAACGGACAGGGATTCCCTGAAGCTTTCTTT
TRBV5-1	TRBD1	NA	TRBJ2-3	CASSNAGTGPGTQYF	TGCGCCAGCAGCAACGCCGGGACAGGGCCCGGTACGCAGTATTTT
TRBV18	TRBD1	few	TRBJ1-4	CASSPDRGRNEKLFF	TGTGCCAGCTCACCAGACAGGGGTCGGAATGAAAAACTGTTTTTT
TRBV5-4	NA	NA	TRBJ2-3	CASSSRSGTDTQYF	TGTGCCAGCAGCTCCCGAAGCGGCACAGATACGCAGTATTTT
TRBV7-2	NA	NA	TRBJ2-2	CASSLVAAGELFF	TGTGCCAGCAGCTTAGTGGCGGCGGGGGAGCTGTTTTTT
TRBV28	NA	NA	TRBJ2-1	CASSQGTSYNEQFF	TGTGCCAGCAGTCAAGGGACTTCCTACAATGAGCAGTTCTTC
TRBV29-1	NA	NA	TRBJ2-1	CSVEGAGDGEQFF	TGCAGCGTTGAGGGAGCGGGCGACGGTGAGCAGTTCTTC